The 27 T cell receptor beta chains reported below all come from one sample, sequenced in a study of T-cell reconstitution after alpha-beta-depleted transplantation in children. Using unique molecular identifiers, the investigators prepared the TCRbeta library. TCRdb called the PCR reads again in MiXCR, with one record for every CDR3 protein. In the table there are about 510,000 distinct CDR3 sequences, roughly 10% of which are singletons. The sequences come from PBMCs, mostly from graft donor cells, collected 180 days after TCRalphabeta/CD19-depleted stem cell transplant. All receptors come from a female patient between 2 and 10 years old who had a stem cell transplant for aplastic anemia, so the T cells may come from the graft donor.

As to this clonotype: One base away lies a much larger clone, so this may be a sequencing read error. This chain links TRBV12-3 or TRBV12-4 with TRBJ2-1; 9 bases are shared with TRBD2. This CDR3 region has 19 residues. CDR3 residues: CACSLAQVGGAGGYNEQFF. The CDR3 coding sequence is TGTGCCTGCAGTTTAGCCCAGGTAGGAGGAGCGGGAGGCTACAATGAGCAGTTCTTC.

V is TRBV29-1 and J is TRBJ2-7; 10 bases match TRBD1. The CDR3 has 12 residues. Germline V gene sequence: CDR1 SQVTM, CDR2 ANQGSEA. The junction had 3 bases not matched to a gene; V was cut back by 7 bases and J by 3 bases. The CDR3 nucleotides read TGCAGCGCAGGGACAGGGGACTACGAGCAGTACTTC. Translation gives CSAGTGDYEQYF.

About this clonotype: This may come from a read error, since a much larger clone is one base off. V gene TRBV7-2 combines with J gene TRBJ2-1; TRBD2 is a possible D gene (5 bases). Trimming cost V 5 bases and J 6 bases, with 17 bases left between them. Germline CDR1 reads SGHTA; CDR2 reads FQGNSA. The CDR3 totals 15 residues. The CDR3 loop reads CASSLKAGERNEQFF. For the CDR3, the DNA is TGTGCCAGCAGCCTAAAGGCGGGTGAACGCAATGAGCAGTTCTTC. The full variable domain, in which reference TRBV7-2 and TRBJ2-1 provide the parts outside the CDR3, is GAGVSQSPSNKVTEKGKDVELRCDPISGHTALYWYRQSLGQGLEFLIYFQGNSAPDKSGLPSDRFSAERTGGSVSTLTIQRTQQEDSAVYLCASSLKAGERNEQFFGPGTRLTVL.

The V gene is TRBV6-5, the J gene TRBJ2-3; D ambiguous. The CDR3 is made up of 17 amino acids. V dropped 0 bases and J dropped 0 bases, with 13 bases sitting between them. Germline V lookup: CDR1 MNHEY, CDR2 SVGAGI. CDR3 loop: CASSYSARTTSTDTQYF. CDR3 DNA sequence: TGTGCCAGCAGTTACTCTGCTAGAACGACTAGCACAGATACGCAGTATTTT.

This clonotype appeared a few times. The rearrangement links TRBV29-1 to TRBJ1-2; TRBD1 agrees at 7 bases. Unmatched junction bases numbered 14, after V lost 4 bases and J lost 0 bases. The CDR3 is 17 residues long. Germline V gene lookup returns CDR1 SQVTM and CDR2 ANQGSEA. For the CDR3, the DNA is TGCAGCGTTGGGGGGCTCCGCACAGGGGTAGCTAACTATGGCTACACCTTC. Translated: CSVGGLRTGVANYGYTF.

The chain couples TRBV19 to TRBJ2-7; D gene uncertain. Germline V CDR1 and CDR2: LNHDA, SQIVND (reference sequence). CDR3 size: 13 residues. Trimming stripped 0 bases from V and 4 bases from J, with 7 bases between. The chain's CDR3 is CASSIDRDYEQYF. CDR3 bases: TGTGCCAGTAGTATAGATAGGGATTACGAGCAGTACTTC.

This clonotype was detected only a few times. The rearrangement joins TRBV9 to TRBJ2-5; D perhaps matches TRBD2 (6 bases). Deletions cut 0 bases from V and 5 bases from J, with 14 bases between. The CDR3 contains 15 residues. CDR1 and CDR2 (germline): SGDLS, YYNGEE. The CDR3 spells CASSVGFAGSETQYF. The CDR3 coding sequence is TGTGCCAGCAGCGTAGGTTTTGCGGGAAGCGAGACCCAGTACTTC. Looking up the rest from reference TRBV9 and TRBJ2-5 gives the full variable domain: DSGVTQTPKHLITATGQRVTLRCSPRSGDLSVYWYQQSLDQGLQFLIQYYNGEERAKGNILERFSAQQFPDLHSELNLSSLELGDSALYFCASSVGFAGSETQYFGPGTRLLVL.

This clonotype turned up a few times. This chain uses TRBV27 with TRBJ2-7; D not resolved. V lost 3 bases to trimming and J lost 0 bases, with 9 bases between them. Germline assignment: CDR1 MNHEY and CDR2 SMNVEV (reference sequence). The CDR3 sequence is 14 residues long. The CDR3 reads CASSLRGFSYEQYF. The CDR3 nucleotides are TGTGCCAGCAGTTTGCGAGGATTCTCCTACGAGCAGTACTTC.

There are many counts of this clonotype. The chain couples TRBV28 to TRBJ2-5; 10 bases fit TRBD1. Trimming cost V 6 bases and J 2 bases; bases outside gene matches: 9. Germline-derived CDR1 and CDR2 are MDHEN and SYDVKM. This CDR3 contains 16 residues. The CDR3 protein is CASRDGTGDLQETQYF. For the CDR3, the DNA is TGTGCCAGCAGGGACGGGACAGGGGACTTACAAGAGACCCAGTACTTC.

The chain joins TRBV11-3 to TRBJ2-1; D not certain. The V end lost 4 bases, the J end lost 0 bases, and 10 bases lay between the germline ends. From germline, CDR1 is SGHNT and CDR2 YENEEA. The CDR3 has 15 amino acids. Here the CDR3 reads CASSSRRSSYNEQFF. The DNA for the CDR3 is TGTGCCAGCAGCTCAAGGCGGAGCTCCTACAATGAGCAGTTCTTC.

The chain combines TRBV27 with TRBJ2-7; 13 nucleotides match TRBD2. The CDR3 contains 16 residues. The V gene's germline CDR1 is MNHEY and CDR2 SMNVEV (reference sequence). After removal of 3 bases from V and 4 bases from J, the junction contained 6 bases not matched to a gene. The CDR3 bases are TGTGCCAGCAGTTTCACCGGGACTAGCGGGAAATACGAGCAGTACTTC. Amino acids: CASSFTGTSGKYEQYF.

The V gene is TRBV3-1, the J gene TRBJ2-7; 9 positions match TRBD1. This CDR3 has 17 residues. CDR1 and CDR2 from the germline V gene are LGHDT and YNNKEL (reference sequence). J gave up 3 bases and V 0 bases, and 9 bases lay outside the gene matches. In DNA form, the CDR3 reads TGTGCCAGCAGCCAAGATTACGGACAGGGGAGGTACTACGAGCAGTACTTC. Its protein product is CASSQDYGQGRYYEQYF.

This clonotype has ten or more counts. The J gene is TRBJ1-4, the V gene TRBV27, with D unclear. CDR3 length: 15 residues. V gave up 6 bases and J gave up 0 bases, with 11 bases separating them. CDR1 is MNHEY, CDR2 SMNVEV, per germline (reference sequence). The CDR3 loop is CASRVGDTTNEKLFF. The CDR3 bases are TGTGCCAGCAGGGTGGGAGATACAACTAATGAAAAACTGTTTTTT.

This sequence joins TRBV7-2 and TRBJ2-7; a possible D gene is TRBD1 (5 bases). There are 14 residues in the CDR3. Trimming removed 1 base at V and 6 bases at J, with 13 bases between. Germline V gene sequence: CDR1 SGHTA, CDR2 FQGNSA. CDR3 sequence reads: CASSLDTGTGEQYF. The CDR3 DNA reads TGTGCCAGCAGCTTAGATACAGGTACAGGCGAGCAGTACTTC. The full variable domain, completed using reference TRBV7-2 and TRBJ2-7, is GAGVSQSPSNKVTEKGKDVELRCDPISGHTALYWYRQSLGQGLEFLIYFQGNSAPDKSGLPSDRFSAERTGGSVSTLTIQRTQQEDSAVYLCASSLDTGTGEQYFGPGTRLTVT.

The table lists this clonotype with a few counts. The CDR3 is CASSMLNTEAFF. The CDR3 DNA is TGTGCCAGCAGTATGTTGAACACTGAAGCTTTCTTT. This chain connects TRBV7-2 to TRBJ1-1; D not resolved. Trimming removed 6 bases from V and 0 bases from J, with 5 bases in between. The CDR3 length is 12 residues. From germline, CDR1 is SGHTA and CDR2 FQGNSA. The variable domain in full, completed from reference TRBV7-2 and TRBJ1-1, reads GAGVSQSPSNKVTEKGKDVELRCDPISGHTALYWYRQSLGQGLEFLIYFQGNSAPDKSGLPSDRFSAERTGGSVSTLTIQRTQQEDSAVYLCASSMLNTEAFFGQGTRLTVV.

The chain has TRBV9 and TRBJ2-3; D is perhaps TRBD1 or TRBD2 (5 bases each). This CDR3 spans 13 amino acids. The germline V gene encodes CDR1 SGDLS and CDR2 YYNGEE. The V gene lost 2 bases and the J gene lost 4 bases, with 8 bases spanning the gap. CDR3 amino acids: CASSVGVPDTQYF. The CDR3 DNA reads TGTGCCAGCAGCGTGGGGGTTCCAGATACGCAGTATTTT.

This clonotype showed up just a few times. This chain joins TRBV28 and TRBJ2-3; TRBD1 agrees at 9 bases. The CDR3 runs 17 residues. The junction had 15 bases not matched to a gene; V was cut back by 9 bases and J by 2 bases. Germline V CDR1 and CDR2: MDHEN, SYDVKM. This CDR3 is CASGTGISRVLTDTQYF. CDR3 DNA: TGTGCCAGTGGGACAGGGATATCGCGGGTCCTCACAGATACGCAGTATTTT.

The V and J genes are TRBV20-1 and TRBJ2-2; TRBD2 matches at 9 bases. The trim removed 6 bases at V and 6 bases at J, leaving 14 bases unmatched. Germline CDR1 DFQATT, CDR2 SNEGSKA (reference sequence). The length of the CDR3 is 16 residues. The chain's CDR3 is CSAARREGRIAGELFF. In DNA, the CDR3 is TGCAGTGCCGCGAGGCGGGAGGGCCGGATAGCCGGGGAGCTGTTTTTT.

As for this clonotype: A much larger clone sits a single nucleotide away, making a read error possible. DNA for the CDR3: TGTGCCAGCACCCCGGGAGGGATTAAGATGGAGCAGTTCTTC. This gives the protein CASTPGGIKMEQFF. The chain uses TRBV6-2 or TRBV6-3 and TRBJ2-1; 8 bases agree with TRBD2. Losses at the gene ends were 7 bases for V and 10 bases for J; bases not matched to a gene: 12. Germline V gene data show CDR1 as MNHEY and CDR2 as SVGEGT. The CDR3 has 14 residues.

The chain employs TRBV5-1 and TRBJ2-5; TRBD1 matches 8 bases. This CDR3 has 14 residues. V shed 4 bases, J shed 4 bases, and the junction held 6 bases outside the gene matches. Germline lookup yields CDR1 SGHRS and CDR2 YFSETQ. DNA for the CDR3: TGCGCCAGCAGCCCCGGACAGGGAGGAGAGACCCAGTACTTC. It yields the protein CASSPGQGGETQYF.

The sample holds a few counts of this clonotype. The V gene is TRBV2, the J gene TRBJ2-2; 16 bases line up with TRBD2. J lost 0 bases, V lost 6 bases, and 7 bases had no gene match. CDR1 is SNHLY, CDR2 FYNNEI, per germline. The CDR3 length is 19 residues. The CDR3 DNA follows: TGTGCCAGCAGGACCGGGACTAGCGGGAGGGCCGCGAACACCGGGGAGCTGTTTTTT. It translates to CASRTGTSGRAANTGELFF.

This clonotype was counted ten times or more. The chain couples TRBV29-1 to TRBJ1-1, with D perhaps matching TRBD1 (5 bases). V was pared by 5 bases and J by 2 bases, with 12 bases between. Per the germline V gene, CDR1 is SQVTM and CDR2 is ANQGSEA. This CDR3 has 13 amino acids. The CDR3 nucleotides read TGCAGCGTTATCGGTAGGGGAAACACTGAAGCTTTCTTT. Translation gives CSVIGRGNTEAFF.

This clonotype was recorded many times. The rearrangement uses TRBV5-5 and TRBJ2-5, with D perhaps TRBD1 or TRBD2 (6 bases each). V was cut by 4 bases and J by 1 base, with 14 bases left in between. The CDR3 has 15 amino acids. Germline CDR1 is SGHKS and CDR2 is YYEKEE (reference sequence). The CDR3 DNA reads as TGTGCCAGCAGCCCGGGGGACAATTTCCAAGAGACCCAGTACTTC. As protein: CASSPGDNFQETQYF. The full variable domain, its missing parts supplied by reference TRBV5-5 and TRBJ2-5, is DAGVTQSPTHLIKTRGQQVTLRCSPISGHKSVSWYQQVLGQGPQFIFQYYEKEERGRGNFPDRFSARQFPNYSSELNVNALLLGDSALYLCASSPGDNFQETQYFGPGTRLLVL.

This clonotype was detected only a few times. The chain has TRBV5-1 and TRBJ2-3; 7 bases map to TRBD1. Looked up from germline, CDR1 is SGHRS and CDR2 is YFSETQ. V dropped 2 bases and J dropped 3; count of bases not matched to a gene: 6. CDR3 length equals 15 residues. Here the CDR3 reads CASSLQGIRTDTQYF. DNA of the CDR3: TGCGCCAGCAGCTTACAGGGGATCCGTACAGATACGCAGTATTTT.

The V gene is TRBV6-2 or TRBV6-3, the J gene TRBJ2-2; 9 nucleotides line up with TRBD2. In germline, CDR1 is MNHEY, CDR2 SVGEGT. The CDR3 loop spans 14 amino acids. After removal of 8 bases from V and 3 bases from J, the junction contained 4 bases not matched to a gene. CDR3 residues: CASGTSRYTGELFF. DNA for the CDR3: TGTGCCAGCGGGACTAGCCGTTACACCGGGGAGCTGTTTTTT.

V and J are TRBV9 and TRBJ2-7; 13 nucleotides match TRBD2. This CDR3 has 19 residues. The trim removed 0 bases at V and 6 bases at J, leaving 15 bases unmatched. Germline V gene lookup returns CDR1 SGDLS and CDR2 YYNGEE. The CDR3 bases are TGTGCCAGCAGCGTAGGTTTGGGTGGGACTAGCGGGACTTTCTCCGAGCAGTACTTC. Its translation is CASSVGLGGTSGTFSEQYF. The full variable domain, its missing parts supplied by reference TRBV9 and TRBJ2-7, is DSGVTQTPKHLITATGQRVTLRCSPRSGDLSVYWYQQSLDQGLQFLIQYYNGEERAKGNILERFSAQQFPDLHSELNLSSLELGDSALYFCASSVGLGGTSGTFSEQYFGPGTRLTVT.

V is TRBV12-3 or TRBV12-4 and J is TRBJ1-3; D uncertain. The CDR3 consists of 14 residues. Trimming pared 5 bases from V and 2 bases from J, leaving 10 bases between. The CDR3 nucleotides read TGTGCCAGCAGTCTTGACGCCACTGGAAACACCATATATTTT. Residues: CASSLDATGNTIYF.